This passage covers 19 T cell receptor beta chains from one sample sequenced in a study of immune heterogeneity within non-small cell lung tumors. Amplification of the TCR beta CDR3 was achieved through multiplex PCR with 32 V and 13 J primers. MiXCR, applied by TCRdb to the multiplex PCR reads, yields one record per CDR3 protein. The sample lists about 2,900 distinct CDR3 sequences; approximately 39% were seen once. Template was bulk tumor genomic DNA, about 600 ng per sample. Surgical sampling yielded several biopsies per primary tumor (spaced far apart). The cohort was untreated, with newly diagnosed non-small cell lung cancer undergoing curative surgery. Specimen: lung tumor tissue. The receptors stem from a woman aged 45-60 years with non-small cell lung cancer.

The rearrangement uses TRBV20-1 and TRBJ2-7; D remains unclear. The CDR3 is 12 residues long. From germline, CDR1 is DFQATT and CDR2 SNEGSKA (reference sequence). Trimming took 5 bases from V and 0 from J, leaving 8 bases between them. CDR3 sequence: CSAQQNSYEQYF. The CDR3 DNA sequence: TGCAGTGCTCAACAGAACTCCTACGAGCAGTACTTC.

This clonotype appeared once. This chain links TRBV6-2 or TRBV6-3 with TRBJ2-2; D gene unclear. The CDR3 has 15 residues. V gave up 0 bases and J gave up 7 bases, with 12 bases separating them. The germline V gene encodes CDR1 MNHEY and CDR2 SVGEGT. CDR3 region: CASSYSADGNGELFF. CDR3 coding DNA: TGTGCCAGCAGTTACTCGGCCGACGGCAACGGGGAGCTGTTTTTT.

This clonotype is medium-sized in the sample. The J gene is TRBJ2-7, the V gene TRBV3-1, with TRBD1 identical over 10 bases. The CDR3 contains 14 residues. V gave up 4 bases and J gave up 3 bases; unmatched junction bases: 3. Germline V CDR1 and CDR2: LGHDT, YNNKEL (reference sequence). The CDR3 DNA reads as TGTGCCAGCAGCCCGGGGACAGGGGACTACGAGCAGTACTTC. Encoded protein: CASSPGTGDYEQYF.

The chain employs TRBV27 and TRBJ2-5, with 7 bases matching TRBD2. Germline CDR1 is MNHEY and CDR2 is SMNVEV (reference sequence). This CDR3 has 13 residues. Germline trimming cut 8 bases from V and 4 bases from J; bases unmatched to any gene: 7. CDR3 DNA: TGTGCCAGCTCTAGGACTAGGTCAGAGACCCAGTACTTC. This gives the protein CASSRTRSETQYF.

The chain uses TRBV12-3 or TRBV12-4 and TRBJ2-7; D call uncertain. The CDR3 consists of 17 residues. V was cut by 5 bases and J by 1 base, with 21 bases left in between. CDR3 nucleotides: TGTGCCAGCAGTCCTACTCTGGCTCGGGCCAAGTCCTACGAGCAGTACTTC. Translation gives CASSPTLARAKSYEQYF.

The rearrangement uses TRBV6-4 and TRBJ1-1; unclear D gene. V dropped 0 bases and J dropped 2 bases, with 7 bases sitting between them. This CDR3 has 14 amino acids. Germline CDR1 and CDR2: MRHNA and SNTAGT. The CDR3 here is CASSDSSKNTEAFF. The DNA of the CDR3 is TGTGCCAGCAGTGACTCCTCAAAAAACACTGAAGCTTTCTTT.

This clonotype is judged medium-sized. This chain joins TRBV20-1 and TRBJ1-4; D is unresolved. The CDR3 totals 13 residues. Germline V gives CDR1 DFQATT, CDR2 SNEGSKA (reference sequence). Trimming stripped 3 bases from V and 7 bases from J, with 12 bases between. The CDR3 loop is CSARRAGSEKLFF. As DNA, the CDR3 is TGCAGTGCTAGGAGGGCCGGGAGTGAAAAACTGTTTTTT.

On this clonotype itself: A read error may account for a junction end that differs from germline. This chain joins TRBV28 and TRBJ1-5, with D hard to call. The CDR3 contains 16 residues. Germline V gene sequence: CDR1 MDHEN, CDR2 SYDVKM. This CDR3 reads CASGLRFWGSYQPQHF. For the CDR3, the DNA is TGTGCCAGCGGTTTAAGGTTTTGGGGATCGTATCAGCCCCAGCATTTT. The variable domain in full, with the rest retrieved from reference TRBV28 and TRBJ1-5, is DVKVTQSSRYLVKRTGEKVFLECVQDMDHENMFWYRQDPGLGLRLIYFSYDVKMKEKGDIPEGYSVSREKKERFSLILESASTNQTSMYLCASGLRFWGSYQPQHFGDGTRLSIL.

Within the sample, this clonotype is medium-sized. The CDR3 spells CAISSPGTGPYF. As DNA, the CDR3 is TGTGCCATCTCCAGCCCCGGGACAGGGCCCTATTTT. J is TRBJ2-3 and V is TRBV6-1; 9 bases agree with TRBD1. CDR3 length equals 12 residues. Germline assignment: CDR1 MNHNS and CDR2 SASEGT. The V segment lost 10 bases and the J segment 15 bases; nucleotides outside the gene matches: 14.

The chain joins TRBV19 to TRBJ2-5; 7 nucleotides line up with TRBD2. The length of the CDR3 is 16 residues. Germline values: CDR1 LNHDA, CDR2 SQIVND (reference sequence). V was clipped by 3 bases and J by 6 bases; unmatched bases: 13. The CDR3 coding sequence is TGTGCCAGTAGTATTAGGACGGCGGGAGCGGCGAAGACCCAGTACTTC. Residues: CASSIRTAGAAKTQYF.

This clonotype occurred once. The junction does not match germline at one end; this may be a read error. This chain links TRBV11-3 with TRBJ2-7, with a weak D call TRBD2 (5 bases). CDR3 size: 16 residues. Germline values: CDR1 SGHNT, CDR2 YENEEA. The CDR3 loop reads CASSSRETGSYYDQYF. Written as DNA, the CDR3 is TGTGCCAGCAGCAGTAGAGAGACGGGGAGCTACTACGATCAGTACTTC.

Relative to its sample, this clonotype is medium-sized. The rearrangement links TRBV2 to TRBJ2-3; 10 nucleotides match TRBD2. The ends lost 5 bases at V and 1 base at J; junction bases unmatched: 3. Germline V gene data show CDR1 as SNHLY and CDR2 as FYNNEI. The CDR3 totals 15 residues. CDR3 DNA: TGTGCCAGCAGTTCTGGACTAGCGGGCACAGATACGCAGTATTTT. This translates into CASSSGLAGTDTQYF.

With respect to this clonotype: This may be a read error, as it is one base from a much larger clone. CDR3 protein: CASSLAFQDTQYF. The CDR3 nucleotides are TGCGCCAGCAGCTTGGCCTTCCAAGATACCCAGTACTTC. The V and J genes are TRBV5-1 and TRBJ2-5; no clear D gene. Germline CDR1 SGHRS, CDR2 YFSETQ. The CDR3 loop spans 13 amino acids.

This chain uses TRBV20-1 with TRBJ1-1, with D possibly matching TRBD1 (5 bases). CDR3 length equals 15 residues. V lost 0 bases and J lost 3, with 14 bases in between. The V gene's germline CDR1 is DFQATT and CDR2 SNEGSKA (reference sequence). CDR3 residues: CSARDWVGRHTEAFF. In DNA, the CDR3 is TGCAGTGCTAGAGATTGGGTGGGACGGCACACTGAAGCTTTCTTT.

The J gene is TRBJ1-1, the V gene TRBV18; D gene uncertain. The CDR3 runs 15 residues. The germline V gene encodes CDR1 KGHSH and CDR2 LQKENI. V lost 0 bases and J 11 bases, leaving 19 bases between the germline ends. The CDR3 protein is CASSPPVGGPLGAFF. The CDR3 coding sequence is TGTGCCAGCTCACCACCGGTCGGAGGACCCTTAGGGGCTTTCTTT.

V is TRBV7-3 and J is TRBJ1-1; no firm D call. This CDR3 contains 13 residues. V shed 4 bases and J shed 0 bases, with 6 bases lying between them. In germline, CDR1 is SGHTA, CDR2 FQGTGA. CDR3 bases: TGTGCCAGCAGCTGGCGAGTGAACACTGAAGCTTTCTTT. It specifies CASSWRVNTEAFF.

In its sample, this clonotype is medium-sized (0.01 to 0.1%). The chain is built from TRBV6-1 and TRBJ2-2; no firm D call. Per germline, CDR1 MNHNS and CDR2 SASEGT. The CDR3 covers 11 residues. V lost 6 bases and J 3 bases, leaving 2 bases between the germline ends. The CDR3 coding sequence is TGTGCCAGCAGAGACACCGGGGAGCTGTTTTTT. This translates into CASRDTGELFF.

Sample share makes this clonotype medium-sized. The chain links TRBV6-1 to TRBJ2-7, with 10 bases identical to TRBD2. The V gene's germline CDR1 is MNHNS and CDR2 SASEGT. The CDR3 has 17 amino acids. The junction had 12 bases not matched to a gene; V was cut back by 4 bases and J by 3 bases. The CDR3 sequence: CASSGTSGLLDIYEQYF. The CDR3 coding sequence is TGTGCCAGCAGTGGGACTAGCGGCTTACTCGATATCTACGAGCAGTACTTC.

By share of the sample, this clonotype is medium-sized. V is TRBV6-1 and J is TRBJ2-2; 12 bases map to TRBD1. V gave up 8 bases and J gave up 7 bases; unmatched junction bases: 2. There are 13 residues in the CDR3. CDR1 MNHNS and CDR2 SASEGT come from the germline V gene. The chain's CDR3 is CASGDRGRGELFF. DNA of the CDR3: TGTGCCAGCGGGGACAGGGGGCGCGGGGAGCTGTTTTTT.